This T cell receptor beta chain was observed in a study of blood T cell repertoires in COVID-19. Study summary: There were acute and convalescent COVID-19 samples, and they came from the United States, Italy and Spain. The analysed material was cDNA or gDNA that came from T cells, B-cell-depleted T cells, or PBMCs.

CDR1 MDHEN and CDR2 SYDVKM come from the germline V gene. This CDR3 is built from 17 residues. V shed 4 bases and J 2 bases; nucleotides not matched to a gene: 8. Sequenced by immunoSEQ multiplex PCR; TCRdb stores in-frame clones only, minus some. Seen here are over 150,000 clones, approximately 86% observed once, and the top ten hold over 3.5%. The chain recombines TRBV28 with TRBJ1-4, with 9 bases that match TRBD1. Sequenced input: peripheral blood. The clonotype originates from a woman aged 55-69 years who had recovered from COVID-19. CDR3 in DNA: TGTGCCAGCAGTTCCCCGGGACAGGGTGGCACTAATGAAAAACTGTTTTTT. Its protein product is CASSSPGQGGTNEKLFF.